These 10 T cell receptor beta chains originate from one sample sequenced in a study of T-cell reconstitution after alpha-beta-depleted transplantation in children. Library preparation (for TCRbeta) was performed with unique molecular identifiers. Each CDR3 protein is one row after TCRdb ran MiXCR on the PCR reads. The sample lists about 610,000 distinct CDR3 sequences, about 10% seen once, with 3.5% to 5% in the top ten. The material was PBMCs from the stem cell graft donor, obtained from the stem cell graft. These receptors originate from a human donor who donated a stem cell graft to a child with acute myeloid leukemia.

This chain joins TRBV20-1 and TRBJ1-6; possibly TRBD1 for D (5 bases). CDR1 DFQATT and CDR2 SNEGSKA come from the germline V gene (reference sequence). The CDR3 covers 16 residues. V lost 0 bases, J lost 5 bases, and 14 bases lay in between. The CDR3 region has the DNA TGCAGTGCTAGAGACGGGGGGGACGGCCATAATTCACCCCTCCACTTT. Protein product: CSARDGGDGHNSPLHF.

This clonotype appeared many times. The genes are TRBV5-1 and TRBJ2-1; 7 bases map to TRBD2. Germline assignment: CDR1 SGHRS and CDR2 YFSETQ. The J segment lost 5 bases and the V segment lost 4 bases, leaving 9 bases of the junction unmatched. This CDR3 has 15 amino acids. CDR3 region: CASSLAVLTDNEQFF. CDR3 nucleotides: TGCGCCAGCAGCCTAGCGGTCCTTACGGACAATGAGCAGTTCTTC. Full variable domain (rest looked up from reference TRBV5-1 and TRBJ2-1): KAGVTQTPRYLIKTRGQQVTLSCSPISGHRSVSWYQQTPGQGLQFLFEYFSETQRNKGNFPGRFSGRQFSNSRSEMNVSTLELGDSALYLCASSLAVLTDNEQFFGPGTRLTVL.

The V call is TRBV12-3 or TRBV12-4, the J call TRBJ1-3; D not resolved. Trimming stripped 2 bases from V and 1 base from J, with 9 bases between. The CDR3 totals 15 residues. The CDR3 DNA follows: TGTGCCAGCAGTTTATCAGTCCGGTCTGGAAACACCATATATTTT. Protein sequence: CASSLSVRSGNTIYF.

This clonotype was seen more than once but under ten times. The genes are TRBV28 and TRBJ1-5; D is uncertain. CDR3 length: 15 residues. Trimming removed 6 bases from V and 5 bases from J, with 17 bases in between. Germline CDR1 and CDR2: MDHEN and SYDVKM. CDR3 in amino acids: CASRPPYGSHQPQHF. The CDR3 DNA reads as TGTGCCAGCAGACCCCCTTACGGCAGCCATCAGCCCCAGCATTTT. The whole variable domain, remainder taken from reference TRBV28 and TRBJ1-5, is DVKVTQSSRYLVKRTGEKVFLECVQDMDHENMFWYRQDPGLGLRLIYFSYDVKMKEKGDIPEGYSVSREKKERFSLILESASTNQTSMYLCASRPPYGSHQPQHFGDGTRLSIL.

The CDR3 region has the DNA TGTGCCAGCAGCTTCCGGGACAGGGGCACAGATACGCAGTATTTT. Protein sequence: CASSFRDRGTDTQYF. The V gene is TRBV7-9, the J gene TRBJ2-3, with TRBD1 matching 9 bases. With V trimmed by 3 bases and J by 1 base, 2 bases remained unmatched. This CDR3 region has 15 residues. CDR1 is SEHNR, CDR2 FQNEAQ, per germline (reference sequence).

This chain joins TRBV20-1 and TRBJ1-5, with a possible D match to TRBD1 (6 bases). V was clipped by 6 bases and J by 1 base, with 19 bases between them. The germline CDR1 and CDR2 sequences are DFQATT and SNEGSKA (reference sequence). CDR3 size: 16 residues. The DNA of the CDR3 is TGCAGTGCCAGGCGTCCCGGGACATTAAGCAATCAGCCCCAGCATTTT. Its translation: CSARRPGTLSNQPQHF.

This clonotype was observed a few times. The genes are TRBV20-1 and TRBJ1-5, with a weak D call TRBD1 (6 bases). V lost 2 bases and J lost 0, with 11 bases in between. The CDR3 covers 15 residues. Per the germline V gene, CDR1 is DFQATT and CDR2 is SNEGSKA (reference sequence). The CDR3 DNA reads as TGCAGTGCTAGACCGGAACAGGGTAGCAATCAGCCCCAGCATTTT. Protein product: CSARPEQGSNQPQHF.

This clonotype was counted at least ten times. The chain recombines TRBV28 with TRBJ2-1; 8 bases are a match to TRBD2. The CDR3 has 15 amino acids. The germline V gene has CDR1 MDHEN and CDR2 SYDVKM. Trimming cost V 2 bases and J 9 bases; bases outside gene matches: 9. CDR3 nucleotides: TGTGCCAGCAGTTTACCGGAAGCGGGAGAAGGTGAGCAGTTCTTC. It specifies CASSLPEAGEGEQFF.

This clonotype was seen more than once but under ten times. The chain uses TRBV4-1 and TRBJ2-3, with TRBD2 as a possible D gene (6 bases). Germline values: CDR1 MGHRA, CDR2 YSYEKL. CDR3 length: 15 amino acids. V was trimmed by 1 base and J by 6 bases, leaving 14 bases between them. The CDR3 protein is CASSQGWRDQDTQYF. DNA for the CDR3: TGCGCCAGCAGCCAAGGGTGGCGGGACCAGGATACGCAGTATTTT.

This clonotype was picked up a small number of times. The chain employs TRBV10-2 and TRBJ2-1; D might be TRBD1 (6 bases). CDR1 is WSHSY and CDR2 is SAAADI in the germline V gene. The CDR3 spans 16 residues. Trimming cost V 0 bases and J 9 bases, with 18 bases left between them. CDR3 region: CASSESGAGVRSEQFF. The CDR3 DNA reads as TGCGCCAGCAGTGAGTCCGGCGCAGGGGTCCGCAGTGAGCAGTTCTTC.